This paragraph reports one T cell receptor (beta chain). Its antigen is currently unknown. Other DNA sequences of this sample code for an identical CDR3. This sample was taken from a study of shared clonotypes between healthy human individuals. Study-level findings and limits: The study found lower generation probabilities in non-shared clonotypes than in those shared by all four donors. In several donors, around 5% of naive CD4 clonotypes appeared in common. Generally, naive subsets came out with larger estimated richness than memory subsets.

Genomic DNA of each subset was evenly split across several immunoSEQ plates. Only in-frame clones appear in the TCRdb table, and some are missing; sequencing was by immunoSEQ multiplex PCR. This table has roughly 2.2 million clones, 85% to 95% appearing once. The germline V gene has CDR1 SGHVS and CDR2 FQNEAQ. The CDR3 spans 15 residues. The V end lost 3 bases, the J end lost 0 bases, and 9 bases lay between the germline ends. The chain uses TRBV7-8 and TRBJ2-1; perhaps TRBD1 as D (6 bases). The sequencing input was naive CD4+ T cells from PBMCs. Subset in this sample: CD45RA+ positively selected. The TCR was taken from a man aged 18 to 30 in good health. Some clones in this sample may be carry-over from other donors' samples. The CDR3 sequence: CASSLRGGSYNEQFF. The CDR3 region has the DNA TGTGCCAGCAGCTTGAGAGGGGGCTCCTACAATGAGCAGTTCTTC.